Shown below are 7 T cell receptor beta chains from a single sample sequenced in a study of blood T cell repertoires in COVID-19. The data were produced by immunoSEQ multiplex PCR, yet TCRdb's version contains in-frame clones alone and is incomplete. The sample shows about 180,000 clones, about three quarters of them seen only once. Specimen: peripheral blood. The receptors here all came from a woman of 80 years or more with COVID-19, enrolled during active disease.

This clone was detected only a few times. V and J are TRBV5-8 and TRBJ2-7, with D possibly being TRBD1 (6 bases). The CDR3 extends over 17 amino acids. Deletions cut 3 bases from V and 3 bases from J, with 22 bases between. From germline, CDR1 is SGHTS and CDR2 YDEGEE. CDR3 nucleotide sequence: TGTGCCAGCAGCTGGGCCCCAACAGGGAAACCTTTCTACGAGCAGTACTTC. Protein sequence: CASSWAPTGKPFYEQYF.

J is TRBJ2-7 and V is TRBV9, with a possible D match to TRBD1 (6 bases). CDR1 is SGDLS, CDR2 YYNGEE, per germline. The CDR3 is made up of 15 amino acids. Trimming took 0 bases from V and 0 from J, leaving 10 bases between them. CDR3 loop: CASSVDQDSSYEQYF. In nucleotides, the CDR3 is TGTGCCAGCAGCGTAGACCAGGACAGCTCCTACGAGCAGTACTTC.

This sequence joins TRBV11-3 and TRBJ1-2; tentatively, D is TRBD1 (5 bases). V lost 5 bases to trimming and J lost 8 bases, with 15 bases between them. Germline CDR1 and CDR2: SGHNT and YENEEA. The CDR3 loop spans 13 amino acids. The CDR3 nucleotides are TGTGCCAGCAGCACCAGGGTTCAGGGAGGCTACACCTTC. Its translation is CASSTRVQGGYTF. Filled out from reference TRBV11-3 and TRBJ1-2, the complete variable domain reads EAGVVQSPRYKIIEKKQPVAFWCNPISGHNTLYWYLQNLGQGPELLIRYENEEAVDDSQLPKDRFSAERLKGVDSTLKIQPAELGDSAVYLCASSTRVQGGYTFGSGTRLTVV.

CDR3 amino acids: CASSEVGDRARKLFF. Here the CDR3 DNA reads TGTGCCAGCAGTGAAGTCGGGGACAGGGCGCGAAAACTGTTTTTT. J is TRBJ1-4 and V is TRBV2, with 9 bases matching TRBD1. Germline loops: CDR1 SNHLY, CDR2 FYNNEI. V gave up 1 base and J gave up 10 bases; unmatched junction bases: 7. The CDR3 is made up of 15 amino acids.

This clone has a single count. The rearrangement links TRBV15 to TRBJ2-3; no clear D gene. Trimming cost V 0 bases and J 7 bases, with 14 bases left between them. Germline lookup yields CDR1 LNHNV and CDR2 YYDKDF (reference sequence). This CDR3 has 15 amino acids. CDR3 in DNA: TGTGCCACCAGCAGAGAACCTGGAGTCGGATATACGCAGTATTTT. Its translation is CATSREPGVGYTQYF.

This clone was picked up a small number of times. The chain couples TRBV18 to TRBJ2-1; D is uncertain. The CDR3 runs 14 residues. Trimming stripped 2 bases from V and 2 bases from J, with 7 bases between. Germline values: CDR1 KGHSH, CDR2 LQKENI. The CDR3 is CASSPSQAYNEQFF. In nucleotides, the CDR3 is TGTGCCAGCTCACCAAGCCAGGCCTACAATGAGCAGTTCTTC.

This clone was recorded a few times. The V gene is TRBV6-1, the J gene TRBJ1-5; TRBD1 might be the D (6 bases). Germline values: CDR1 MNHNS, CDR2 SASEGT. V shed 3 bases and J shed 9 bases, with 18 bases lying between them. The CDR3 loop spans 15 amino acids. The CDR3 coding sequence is TGTGCCAGCAGTGATCAGGGGATGGATATAGGGCCCCAGCATTTT. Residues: CASSDQGMDIGPQHF.